These 12 T cell receptor beta chains originate from one sample sequenced in a study of T and B cells in COVID-19 patients. Multiplex PCR with BIOMED2 TRB-A/B primer pools amplified TRB rearrangements. A single record per CDR3 protein comes from TCRdb applying MiXCR to the multiplex PCR reads. The table has around 25,000 distinct CDR3 sequences, 30% to 35% seen once. Blood genomic DNA input for TRB amplification was roughly 250-550 ng. Sequencing was done on a sample of blood. The receptor set was obtained from a human donor who had recovered from COVID-19.

The J gene is TRBJ1-1, the V gene TRBV6-2 or TRBV6-3; D gene unclear. Germline-derived CDR1 and CDR2 are MNHEY and SVGEGT. This CDR3 is built from 14 residues. V dropped 6 bases and J dropped 5 bases, with 16 bases sitting between them. In DNA, the CDR3 is TGTGCCAGCAGGCCCCGGAAGGTCGGGACTGAAGCTTTCTTT. It codes for CASRPRKVGTEAFF.

This clonotype was recorded a few times. V usage is TRBV18 and J usage is TRBJ1-4; D is unclear. The germline V and J ends were trimmed by 3 bases and 0 bases, with 8 bases remaining between them. The CDR3 loop spans 15 amino acids. In germline, CDR1 is KGHSH, CDR2 LQKENI. Written as DNA, the CDR3 is TGTGCCAGCTCACCTAGCGGATCAACTAATGAAAAACTGTTTTTT. This codes for CASSPSGSTNEKLFF.

This chain links TRBV27 with TRBJ1-2; no clear D. V was cut by 7 bases and J by 4 bases, with 13 bases left in between. CDR1 is MNHEY and CDR2 is SMNVEV in the germline V gene (reference sequence). The CDR3 loop spans 13 amino acids. The CDR3 DNA sequence: TGTGCCAGCACCAACGGTGCGGGCTATGGCTACACCTTC. This encodes CASTNGAGYGYTF.

The chain is built from TRBV12-3 or TRBV12-4 and TRBJ2-1; D call uncertain. CDR3 length: 14 residues. V gave up 3 bases and J gave up 5 bases, with 11 bases separating them. DNA of the CDR3: TGTGCCAGCAGTTTTTTTTCAGTCAACAATGAGCAGTTCTTC. Translated, it gives CASSFFSVNNEQFF.

This clonotype was observed at least ten times. J is TRBJ2-7 and V is TRBV5-6, with unresolved D. The CDR3 sequence is 11 residues long. CDR1 and CDR2 (germline): SGHDT, YYEEEE. Trimming shortened V by 0 bases and J by 7 bases, and 5 bases separated the two germline ends. The CDR3 region is CASSLGKEQYF. CDR3 DNA sequence: TGTGCCAGCAGCTTGGGGAAAGAGCAGTACTTC.

This clonotype came up a few times. The chain combines TRBV6-1 with TRBJ1-5, with 7 bases matching TRBD1. CDR3 length equals 13 residues. V was pared by 2 bases and J by 5 bases, with 0 bases of the junction left unmatched. From germline, CDR1 is MNHNS and CDR2 SASEGT. The DNA for the CDR3 is TGTGCCAGCAGTGAACAGGGGGATCAGCCCCAGCATTTT. This codes for CASSEQGDQPQHF.

The chain has TRBV12-3 or TRBV12-4 and TRBJ2-5; 8 bases are a match to TRBD1. This CDR3 has 14 amino acids. Trimming cost V 4 bases and J 4 bases; bases outside gene matches: 5. The CDR3 spells CASSYRTGPETQYF. CDR3 sequence (DNA): TGTGCCAGCAGTTACAGGACAGGGCCAGAGACCCAGTACTTC.

This clonotype was recorded many times. The chain carries TRBV19 and TRBJ2-2, with D perhaps matching TRBD2 (6 bases). The V and J ends lost 0 bases and 1 base respectively, with 9 bases between them. This CDR3 spans 16 amino acids. The germline gives CDR1 LNHDA, CDR2 SQIVND (reference sequence). Here the CDR3 reads CASSIESGLNTGELFF. The CDR3 DNA follows: TGTGCCAGTAGTATAGAGAGCGGGTTGAACACCGGGGAGCTGTTTTTT.

This clonotype was recorded once. A much larger clone lies a single base off, so this may be a read error. The chain employs TRBV27 and TRBJ2-1; TRBD1 matches 8 bases. CDR3 length equals 12 residues. CDR1 is MNHEY, CDR2 SMNVEV, per germline (reference sequence). CDR3: CPSSAGGDEQFF. The CDR3 region has the DNA TGTCCCAGTTCGGCAGGGGGCGATGAGCAGTTCTTC.

The chain recombines TRBV5-1 with TRBJ2-3; 7 nucleotides match TRBD1. CDR1 is SGHRS, CDR2 YFSETQ, per germline. This CDR3 contains 16 residues. J lost 2 bases, V lost 2 bases, and 8 bases had no gene match. The DNA for the CDR3 is TGCGCCAGCAGCTTAAGGGGGCGTGGGGCCACAGATACGCAGTATTTT. Its translation: CASSLRGRGATDTQYF.

The V and J genes are TRBV7-2 and TRBJ2-7, with D tentatively TRBD1 (6 bases). The CDR3 contains 15 residues. The V gene lost 3 bases and the J gene lost 3 bases, with 15 bases spanning the gap. In germline, CDR1 is SGHTA, CDR2 FQGNSA. CDR3 nucleotide sequence: TGTGCCAGCAGCTTGGGTTCGGGACAACTCTACGAGCAGTACTTC. It yields the protein CASSLGSGQLYEQYF.

The rearrangement uses TRBV11-1 and TRBJ2-5; D is uncertain. Germline CDR1 is SGHAT and CDR2 is FQDESV (reference sequence). The V and J ends lost 5 bases and 1 base respectively, with 14 bases between them. The CDR3 totals 15 residues. CDR3 protein: CASSPHVYLQETQYF. CDR3 sequence (DNA): TGTGCCAGCAGCCCGCACGTGTATCTCCAAGAGACCCAGTACTTC.